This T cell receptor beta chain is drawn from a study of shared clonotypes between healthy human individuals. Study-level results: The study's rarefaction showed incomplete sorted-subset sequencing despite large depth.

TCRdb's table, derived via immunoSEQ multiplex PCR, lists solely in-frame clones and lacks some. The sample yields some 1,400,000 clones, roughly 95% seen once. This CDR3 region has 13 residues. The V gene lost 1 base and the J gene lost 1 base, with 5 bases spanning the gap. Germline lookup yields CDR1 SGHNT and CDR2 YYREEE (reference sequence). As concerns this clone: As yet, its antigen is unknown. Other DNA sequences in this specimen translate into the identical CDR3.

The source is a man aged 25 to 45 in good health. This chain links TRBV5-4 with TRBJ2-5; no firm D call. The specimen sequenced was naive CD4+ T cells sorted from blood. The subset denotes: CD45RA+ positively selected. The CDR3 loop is CASSLRSQETQYF. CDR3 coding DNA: TGTGCCAGCAGCTTGCGCAGCCAAGAGACCCAGTACTTC.